This T cell receptor beta chain was obtained from a study of technical replicates of blood from several donors. Sequencing was performed with immunoSEQ multiplex PCR; in TCRdb, only in-frame clones are kept and a portion is missing. The sample gives about 100,000 clones, 85% to 95% of which show up once; 0.3% to 0.35% is in the top ten. CDR1 SGHAT and CDR2 FQNNGV come from the germline V gene. V lost 5 bases, J lost 3 bases, and 7 bases stayed unmatched. The CDR3 consists of 15 residues. The rearrangement links TRBV11-2 to TRBJ2-7; 10 nucleotides align to TRBD2. The sequenced sample was T cells isolated from PBMCs. The receptor comes from a human donor in good health. The CDR3 loop reads CASSDASGRYYEQYF. The DNA of the CDR3 is TGTGCCAGCAGCGATGCTAGCGGGAGATACTACGAGCAGTACTTC.